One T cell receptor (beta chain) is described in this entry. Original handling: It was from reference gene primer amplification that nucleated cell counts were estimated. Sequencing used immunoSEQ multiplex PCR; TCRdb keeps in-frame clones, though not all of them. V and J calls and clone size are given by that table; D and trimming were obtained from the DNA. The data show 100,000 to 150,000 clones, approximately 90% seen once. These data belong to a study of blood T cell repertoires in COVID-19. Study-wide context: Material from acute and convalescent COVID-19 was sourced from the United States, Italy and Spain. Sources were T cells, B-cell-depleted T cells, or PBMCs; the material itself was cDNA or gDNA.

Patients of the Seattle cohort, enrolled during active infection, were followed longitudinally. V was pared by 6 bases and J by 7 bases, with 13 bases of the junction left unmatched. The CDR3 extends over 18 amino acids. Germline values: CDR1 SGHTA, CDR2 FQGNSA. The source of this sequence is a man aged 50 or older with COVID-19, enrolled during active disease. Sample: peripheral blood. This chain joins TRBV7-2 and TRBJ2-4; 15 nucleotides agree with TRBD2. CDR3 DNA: TGTGCCAGCAGTCTCGGACTAGCGGGAGGGCCTGATTGGAACATTCAGTACTTC. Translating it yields CASSLGLAGGPDWNIQYF.